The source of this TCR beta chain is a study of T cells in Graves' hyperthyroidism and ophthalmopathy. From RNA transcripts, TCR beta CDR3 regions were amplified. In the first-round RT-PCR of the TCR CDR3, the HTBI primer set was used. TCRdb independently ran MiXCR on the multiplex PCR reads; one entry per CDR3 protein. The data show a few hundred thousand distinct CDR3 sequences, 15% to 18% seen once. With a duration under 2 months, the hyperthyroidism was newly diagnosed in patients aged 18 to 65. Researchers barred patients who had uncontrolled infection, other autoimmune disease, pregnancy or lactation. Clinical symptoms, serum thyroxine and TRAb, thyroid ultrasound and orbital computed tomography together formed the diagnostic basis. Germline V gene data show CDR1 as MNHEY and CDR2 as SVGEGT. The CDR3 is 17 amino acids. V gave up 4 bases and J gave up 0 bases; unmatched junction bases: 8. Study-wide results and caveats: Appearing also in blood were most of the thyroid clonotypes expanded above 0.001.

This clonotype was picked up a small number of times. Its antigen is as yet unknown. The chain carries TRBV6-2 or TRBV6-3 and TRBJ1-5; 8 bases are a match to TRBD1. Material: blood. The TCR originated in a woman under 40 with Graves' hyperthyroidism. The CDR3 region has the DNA TGTGCCAGCAGTTTCTTGGACAGGGCCGATAGCAATCAGCCCCAGCATTTT. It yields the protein CASSFLDRADSNQPQHF.